The subject of this entry is one T cell receptor (beta chain). The data were taken from a study of blood T cell repertoires in COVID-19. The wider study: The samples span acute and convalescent COVID-19 from the United States, Italy and Spain. PBMCs, B-cell-depleted T cells, or T cells provided the cDNA or gDNA that made up the material.

This CDR3 is 14 amino acids long. Germline V gene lookup returns CDR1 LNHDA and CDR2 SQIVND (reference sequence). The V gene lost 2 bases and the J gene lost 0 bases, with 6 bases spanning the gap. As handled by the study authors: Amplification with reference gene primers provided the estimates of nucleated cell counts. Libraries were prepared by immunoSEQ multiplex PCR; TCRdb keeps only in-frame clonotypes and omits some of them. That table gives V, J and clone size, and the DNA gave D and trimming. Seen here are some 350,000 clones, more than 85% observed once, and the top ten hold 3%. This TCR was recovered from a human donor in a cohort sampled during active COVID-19. The sequencing sample was made of peripheral blood. The chain combines TRBV19 with TRBJ2-3; no definite D call. DNA of the CDR3: TGTGCCAGTAGTATATCCGGGAGCACAGATACGCAGTATTTT. Its translation: CASSISGSTDTQYF. Full variable domain (remainder filled in from reference TRBV19 and TRBJ2-3): DGGITQSPKYLFRKEGQNVTLSCEQNLNHDAMYWYRQDPGQGLRLIYYSQIVNDFQKGDIAEGYSVSREKKESFPLTVTSAQKNPTAFYLCASSISGSTDTQYFGPGTRLTVL.